The next 23 T cell receptor beta chains were all read from a single sample in a study of vaccination and CD4 T cells after COVID-19. The study sequenced cultured CD4+ T cell DNA using the Oncomine TCR Beta short-read assay. TCRdb re-derived calls from the PCR reads in MiXCR, one entry per CDR3 protein. The sample has about 16,000 distinct CDR3 sequences, 30% to 35% seen once. The treatment denotes: approximately 10-day PBMC culture with coronavirus spike peptide pools or control peptides (ViraFEST assay). What these receptors recognize is not known. The sample consisted of cultured CD4+ T cells from blood. These receptor sequences come from a human donor with COVID-19.

This clonotype was detected only a few times. The J gene is TRBJ2-3, the V gene TRBV20-1; 10 bases are a match to TRBD2. J lost 1 base, V lost 1 base, and 8 bases had no gene match. Germline CDR1 DFQATT, CDR2 SNEGSKA (reference sequence). The CDR3 consists of 17 residues. CDR3 coding DNA: TGCAGTGCTAGAGGTAGCGGGGGGTTGTTACGCACAGATACGCAGTATTTT. Its translation is CSARGSGGLLRTDTQYF.

This chain links TRBV10-3 with TRBJ2-7, with 7 bases that match TRBD1. Germline V gene sequence: CDR1 ENHRY, CDR2 SYGVKD. The CDR3 totals 14 residues. J gave up 1 base and V 7 bases, and 7 bases lay outside the gene matches. In DNA form, the CDR3 reads TGTGCCATCAAGTGGACAGGAAATTCCTACGAGCAGTACTTC. Its protein product is CAIKWTGNSYEQYF.

This chain joins TRBV2 and TRBJ2-7; no firm D call. Germline V gene data show CDR1 as SNHLY and CDR2 as FYNNEI. The CDR3 loop spans 13 amino acids. V dropped 6 bases and J dropped 6 bases, with 15 bases sitting between them. The CDR3 protein is CASSALGSGEQYF. CDR3 in DNA: TGTGCCAGCAGCGCCCTAGGCTCGGGCGAGCAGTACTTC.

This rearrangement joins TRBV2 to TRBJ1-6; D not certain. The CDR3 contains 15 residues. CDR1 is SNHLY and CDR2 is FYNNEI in the germline V gene. V dropped 3 bases and J dropped 0 bases, with 6 bases sitting between them. In DNA form, the CDR3 reads TGTGCCAGCAGTGATCGGAGCTCCTATAATTCACCCCTCCACTTT. Amino acids: CASSDRSSYNSPLHF.

This sequence joins TRBV5-6 and TRBJ2-3; 7 bases fit TRBD2. Looked up from germline, CDR1 is SGHDT and CDR2 is YYEEEE. The CDR3 loop spans 15 amino acids. The V and J ends lost 4 bases and 5 bases, in that order; junction bases with no gene match: 10. The CDR3 DNA reads as TGTGCCAGCAGCCGACCAGGGAGGGTACAAGATACGCAGTATTTT. Translated, it gives CASSRPGRVQDTQYF.

This chain connects TRBV11-3 to TRBJ2-4; a possible D gene is TRBD1 (6 bases). The V gene's germline CDR1 is SGHNT and CDR2 YENEEA. This CDR3 comprises 15 residues. Trimming removed 6 bases from V and 2 bases from J, with 14 bases in between. CDR3 in DNA: TGTGCCAGCAGACAGGGTTATTTATCCAAAAACATTCAGTACTTC. Translation gives CASRQGYLSKNIQYF.

This clonotype was counted between two and nine times. J is TRBJ2-5 and V is TRBV20-1, with 7 positions matching TRBD2. Unmatched junction bases numbered 13, after V lost 4 bases and J lost 5 bases. The CDR3 runs 15 residues. Germline assignment: CDR1 DFQATT and CDR2 SNEGSKA (reference sequence). Here the CDR3 DNA reads TGCAGTGCTATCACCCTCGGACTAGTTGGGGAGACCCAGTACTTC. It translates to CSAITLGLVGETQYF.

The chain uses TRBV7-3 and TRBJ2-5; 16 bases fit TRBD2. Germline trimming cut 5 bases from V and 2 bases from J; bases unmatched to any gene: 11. The V gene's germline CDR1 is SGHTA and CDR2 FQGTGA. The CDR3 runs 19 residues. The CDR3 spells CASSPGGTSGGAGQETQYF. In nucleotides, the CDR3 is TGTGCCAGCAGCCCTGGCGGGACTAGCGGGGGGGCAGGGCAAGAGACCCAGTACTTC.

This clonotype is labeled medium-sized. The V gene is TRBV20-1, the J gene TRBJ1-2; TRBD1 matches 7 bases. CDR1 and CDR2 (germline): DFQATT, SNEGSKA (reference sequence). The CDR3 is 13 amino acids. V shed 1 base, J shed 1 base, and the junction held 0 bases outside the gene matches. The CDR3 region is CSARGQGNYGYTF. CDR3 nucleotide sequence: TGCAGTGCTAGAGGACAGGGTAACTATGGCTACACCTTC.

There are a few counts of this clonotype. The rearrangement joins TRBV5-6 to TRBJ1-6; D call uncertain. CDR3 length equals 16 residues. Germline V gene sequence: CDR1 SGHDT, CDR2 YYEEEE. Trimming left V 4 bases short and J 0 bases short, with 11 bases between. The CDR3 here is CASSPTWSSYNSPLHF. As DNA, the CDR3 is TGTGCCAGCAGCCCCACGTGGAGCTCCTATAATTCACCCCTCCACTTT. The full variable domain, completed using reference TRBV5-6 and TRBJ1-6, is DAGVTQSPTHLIKTRGQQVTLRCSPKSGHDTVSWYQQALGQGPQFIFQYYEEEERQRGNFPDRFSGHQFPNYSSELNVNALLLGDSALYLCASSPTWSSYNSPLHFGNGTRLTVT.

The chain is built from TRBV6-2 or TRBV6-3 and TRBJ1-2; 8 positions agree with TRBD1. From germline, CDR1 is MNHEY and CDR2 SVGEGT. The junction had 6 bases not matched to a gene; V was cut back by 2 bases and J by 4 bases. CDR3 size: 15 residues. CDR3 protein: CASSYGTGRGYGYTF. The DNA of the CDR3 is TGTGCCAGCAGTTACGGGACAGGAAGAGGCTATGGCTACACCTTC.

This sequence joins TRBV24-1 and TRBJ2-7; D gene unclear. This CDR3 contains 15 residues. V was pared by 4 bases and J by 5 bases, with 17 bases between. The V gene's germline CDR1 is KGHDR and CDR2 SFDVKD. The CDR3 is CATSEGNKGGDEQYF. The CDR3 nucleotides read TGTGCCACCAGTGAGGGTAACAAGGGTGGCGACGAGCAGTACTTC.

The CDR3 DNA sequence: TGCAGTGCTAGAGAGGACGGACTAGCGGGAGACGAGCAGTACTTC. Its translation: CSAREDGLAGDEQYF. The V call is TRBV20-1, the J call TRBJ2-7, with TRBD2 matching 13 bases. CDR1 and CDR2 (germline): DFQATT, SNEGSKA (reference sequence). V lost 0 bases, J lost 5 bases, and 4 bases stayed unmatched. The CDR3 is made up of 15 amino acids.

This chain connects TRBV6-2 or TRBV6-3 to TRBJ1-1; D not resolved. The germline V gene encodes CDR1 MNHEY and CDR2 SVGEGT. The CDR3 length is 15 residues. V dropped 0 bases and J dropped 8 bases, with 16 bases sitting between them. CDR3 nucleotide sequence: TGTGCCAGCAGTTACTCGAGAACCTTAGGCGGCGAAGCTTTCTTT. It codes for CASSYSRTLGGEAFF.

This chain links TRBV7-9 with TRBJ2-2; D is ambiguous. Germline CDR1 and CDR2: SEHNR and FQNEAQ (reference sequence). The V gene lost 4 bases and the J gene lost 6 bases, with 21 bases spanning the gap. This CDR3 region has 17 residues. The CDR3 nucleotides read TGTGCCAGCAGCTCGGCCCCTAATTCCCGCTGGGCCGGGGAGCTGTTTTTT. Translation gives CASSSAPNSRWAGELFF.

The CDR3 DNA follows: TGTGCCAGCAGCTTGGGCCCGAGGACGGAGAACACTGAAGCTTTCTTT. As protein: CASSLGPRTENTEAFF. The chain combines TRBV5-4 with TRBJ1-1; D gene uncertain. CDR3 length: 16 residues. V was clipped by 0 bases and J by 1 base, with 13 bases between them. Germline CDR1 SGHNT, CDR2 YYREEE (reference sequence).

The J gene is TRBJ2-5, the V gene TRBV7-6; 9 bases are shared with TRBD2. Germline V lookup: CDR1 SGHVS, CDR2 FNYEAQ. V shed 4 bases and J 4 bases; nucleotides not matched to a gene: 10. CDR3 size: 16 residues. CDR3 DNA sequence: TGTGCCAGCAGCTCCCAGAGCGGGGGGTTTACAGAGACCCAGTACTTC. It is translated as CASSSQSGGFTETQYF. Using reference TRBV7-6 and TRBJ2-5 for the parts outside the CDR3, the full variable domain is GAGVSQSPRYKVTKRGQDVALRCDPISGHVSLYWYRQALGQGPEFLTYFNYEAQQDKSGLPNDRFSAERPEGSISTLTIQRTEQRDSAMYRCASSSQSGGFTETQYFGPGTRLLVL.

This chain joins TRBV7-9 and TRBJ2-1; a weak D match, TRBD2 (5 bases). The CDR3 sequence is 14 residues long. Trimming stripped 5 bases from V and 12 bases from J, with 20 bases between. Germline CDR1 is SEHNR and CDR2 is FQNEAQ (reference sequence). CDR3 DNA: TGTGCCAGCAGCCCCGGGTCCGGGATTGAAGGGCAGTTCTTC. Translated, it gives CASSPGSGIEGQFF. The variable domain in full, completed from reference TRBV7-9 and TRBJ2-1, reads DTGVSQNPRHKITKRGQNVTFRCDPISEHNRLYWYRQTLGQGPEFLTYFQNEAQLEKSRLLSDRFSAERPKGSFSTLEIQRTEQGDSAMYLCASSPGSGIEGQFFGPGTRLTVL.

The chain links TRBV11-2 to TRBJ2-3; 10 bases align to TRBD2. The V gene end was trimmed by 6 bases and the J gene end by 4 bases; junction bases not matched to a gene: 10. CDR3 length equals 16 residues. Germline CDR1 reads SGHAT; CDR2 reads FQNNGV. The CDR3 spells CASSRPLAGASDTQYF. As DNA, the CDR3 is TGTGCCAGCAGTCGGCCCCTAGCGGGGGCCTCAGATACGCAGTATTTT.

This clonotype was counted between two and nine times. The chain employs TRBV15 and TRBJ2-3; TRBD1 agrees at 10 bases. The CDR3 has 19 amino acids. The germline CDR1 and CDR2 sequences are LNHNV and YYDKDF (reference sequence). V shed 0 bases, J shed 6 bases, and the junction held 15 bases outside the gene matches. For the CDR3, the DNA is TGTGCCACCAGCAGAGACTTGATAAACATAGGACAGGGGGTGGATACGCAGTATTTT. Translating it yields CATSRDLINIGQGVDTQYF.

The chain uses TRBV7-9 and TRBJ2-7, with 13 bases that match TRBD2. Trimming took 1 base from V and 0 from J; bases not matched to a gene: 6. Germline V gives CDR1 SEHNR, CDR2 FQNEAQ (reference sequence). This CDR3 region has 18 residues. CDR3 bases: TGTGCCAGCAGCTTAGGGACTAGCGGGGGCCTCCTCTCCTACGAGCAGTACTTC. Translated, it gives CASSLGTSGGLLSYEQYF.

This clonotype was detected a few times. This chain uses TRBV14 with TRBJ1-6; the D gene is possibly TRBD1 (5 bases). The CDR3 spans 16 residues. V was shortened by 1 base and J by 2 bases, with 9 bases between the two germline ends. Germline CDR1 is SGHDN and CDR2 is FVKESK. The CDR3 here is CASSQVGAPYNSPLHF. For the CDR3, the DNA is TGTGCCAGCAGCCAAGTCGGGGCCCCCTATAATTCACCCCTCCACTTT.

This chain joins TRBV7-9 and TRBJ2-5; 8 bases are a match to TRBD1. The V gene's germline CDR1 is SEHNR and CDR2 FQNEAQ (reference sequence). J was trimmed by 3 bases and V by 3 bases; bases with no gene match: 6. This CDR3 is 15 amino acids long. The CDR3 region has the DNA TGTGCCAGCAGCTTTACAGGGGGTCGGGAAGAGACCCAGTACTTC. This gives the protein CASSFTGGREETQYF.